This entry describes one T cell receptor beta chain. There is no known antigen for this receptor. Within one base of it there is no much larger clone, and no base qualities were kept. TCR CDR3 regions were amplified from genomic DNA by multiplex PCR using the deep immunoSEQ assay. Extracted genomic DNA from each cell subset was distributed evenly across all wells of several immunoSEQ 96-well plates, and each plate was treated as a replicate. For unsorted PBMC, approximately 0.3 ug of genomic DNA, equivalent to 30,000 to 35,000 T cell genomes, went into each replicate PCR. Unsorted PBMC genomic DNA was sequenced across ten immunoSEQ deep assay plates. Purified libraries were quantified with a Qubit 3.0 fluorometer, sized on a Bioanalyzer 2100, and re-quantified with the KAPA Library Quantification kit. Every immunoSEQ 96-well plate was sequenced on a dedicated single-read 150-cycle Illumina NextSeq 550 flow cell. For the original study's pipeline: Because only junctional sequences without quality scores were contained in the immunoSEQ output, filtering matching that applied to full-length reads could not be performed. Sequences were annotated with PyIR, a Python wrapper for IgBLAST v1.9, using IMGT germline references to assign V/J genes and CDR3. Any read was removed if the V/J assignment was weak (E-value above 1e-6), the CDR3 was missing, or the read contained stop codons, out-of-frame junctions, or ambiguous translated residues. V3J clonotypes were defined as sequences sharing the same inferred V gene, J gene, and CDR3 amino acid sequence. Percentage overlap between repertoires was computed as shared unique clonotypes divided by the size of the smaller repertoire. Richness of each repertoire was evaluated using RTK rarefaction, the Chao1 estimator, and Recon v2.1 estimates of unobserved clonotypes. Here the immuneACCESS table is served through TCRdb, limited to in-frame sequences with V and J called. Missing clones are a known gap in these copies; in checked studies unresolved V genes cover under half, and the rest lacks a known reason. Clone size and V and J calls were adopted from that table, with D and trimming inferred from the DNA. The sample contains about 470,000 clones, about four fifths of them found a single time. Of the sample, less than 15% falls within the top ten clones.

The donors were healthy, HIV-negative adults who had no recently reported acute infections or vaccinations. Only Caucasian adults living in Nashville, Tennessee, USA were represented among the donors. For unsorted samples, tens of millions of PBMCs were counted, and genomic DNA was extracted using the QIAamp DNA Blood Mini kit. Blood was obtained by leukapheresis, after which PBMCs were separated by Ficoll-Histopaque density gradient centrifugation and cryopreserved in liquid nitrogen vapor phase. This entry is derived from a study of shared clonotypes between healthy human individuals (dated by TCRdb to between 2020 and 2021). Context from the whole study: The cohort comprised two women and a few men aged 18 to 49 years. Blood TCR repertoires of 5 or 6 healthy adults were deeply sequenced to estimate repertoire size and the extent of clonotype sharing between individuals. To increase sequencing depth and limit assay-specific biases, TCR repertoire library preparation and sequencing were carried out by different laboratories using diverse techniques. Between about 0.8 and 8.9 billion PBMCs per donor were obtained by leukapheresis. What the work shows at the level of the full study, not this receptor alone: Pairwise subsampling led to the expectation that sequencing depth would affect the degree of clonotype sharing among donors. Only blood was sampled, and tissue TCR repertoires likely differ from those in blood. Because the study included only a small number of donors, the genetic and exposure-history diversity represented was limited.

For this chain, trimming is 6 bases at the V end and 4 bases at the J end, and the number of junction bases without a gene match is 8. The germline V gene sets CDR1 to SNHLY and CDR2 to FYNNEI. The CDR3 runs 15 residues from the cysteine to the phenylalanine. Only CDR3 DNA remains: 45 bases, in frame from the first base. The source material was PBMCs. The chain employs TRBV2 and TRBJ1-2, with 10 bases aligning to TRBD1. The sequence derives from a woman between 35 and 50 years old in good health. Some clones in this sample may be carry-over from other donors' samples. The sequence in DNA is TGTGCCAGCAGCGTTGGACAGGGGGTAGCCTATGGCTACACCTTC. The translation is CASSVGQGVAYGYTF.